This is a list of T cell receptor beta chains from one sample in a study of OX40 agonist ivuxolimab in advanced cancers. The method was immunoSEQ multiplex PCR; TCRdb's version includes in-frame clones alone and lacks a portion of them. The sample has tens of thousands of clones; around 86% are singletons. Sequencing used CD4+ or CD8+ T cells sorted from blood, obtained in a trial of the OX40 agonist ivuxolimab. Every receptor here comes from an adult with an advanced solid tumor such as melanoma, head and neck, liver or kidney cancer. Both conserved end residues are part of each CDR3. Fields, in order: D gene, J gene, clone size, V gene, CDR3 DNA, CDR3 protein. A D gene is named only where the DNA matches it firmly. Clone sizes are given selectively: once, few, many, or a class where the clone is expanded.

TRBD2 TRBJ2-7 - TRBV11-3 TGTGCCAGCAGCCTTACGGGACTAGACTCCTACGAGCAGTACTTC CASSLTGLDSYEQYF
- TRBJ2-2 once TRBV27 TGTGCCAGCCGCCGCGAAGTAGTCTGGGGCGGGGAGCTGTTTTTT CASRREVVWGGELFF
- TRBJ1-1 medium-sized TRBV6-4 TGTGCCAGCAGTGACACAGGCCTCATGAACACTGAAGCTTTCTTT CASSDTGLMNTEAFF
TRBD1 TRBJ1-2 - TRBV9 TGTGCCAGCAGCGTAGCGACAGGGGGCGAGGGCTACACCTTC CASSVATGGEGYTF
- TRBJ2-1 once TRBV5-6 TGTGCCAGCAGCTTGGCCCTCCCAGTCCCCTCCTACAATGAGCAGTTCTTC CASSLALPVPSYNEQFF
- TRBJ2-7 - TRBV11-3 TGTGCCAGCAGCTTAGATTACCAGCGGGCTTGGTACGAGCAGTACTTC CASSLDYQRAWYEQYF
- TRBJ1-1 - TRBV9 TGTGCCAGCAGCGCAGCAGGGGTCACTGAAGCTTTCTTT CASSAAGVTEAFF
- TRBJ1-2 - TRBV28 TGTGCCAGCAGGCCATCGGAGGGGGGCTACACCTTC CASRPSEGGYTF
- TRBJ2-2 - TRBV6-5 TGTGCCAGCAGTTACTCGATCAACGTAGCCGGGGAGCTGTTTTTT CASSYSINVAGELFF
- TRBJ1-2 once TRBV7-2 TGTGCCAGCAGCTTAGCACGGCAGGGGAGCTACACCTTC CASSLARQGSYTF
TRBD1 TRBJ1-3 - TRBV4-1 TGCGCCAGCAGCCCCCGACAGGGGGTGAGCTCTGGAAACACCATATATTTT CASSPRQGVSSGNTIYF
- TRBJ2-7 - TRBV5-7 TGTGCCAGCAGCTTGGGTGGGGGGCCCCACTCCTACGAGCAGTACTTC CASSLGGGPHSYEQYF
TRBD1 TRBJ1-3 - TRBV2 TGTGCCAGCAGTGTATCGGGACAGGATACTGGAAACACCATATATTTT CASSVSGQDTGNTIYF
TRBD1 TRBJ1-2 - TRBV28 TGTGCCAGCAGTGAGGACAGGGAATATGGCTACACCTTC CASSEDREYGYTF
TRBD1 TRBJ1-1 - TRBV10-3 TGTGCCATCAGTGAGTGGGGGGACAGGGGGAACACTGAAGCTTTCTTT CAISEWGDRGNTEAFF
- TRBJ2-2 - TRBV27 TGTGCCAGCAGTTGGGGAGGAACCGGGGAGCTGTTTTTT CASSWGGTGELFF
- TRBJ1-2 once TRBV28 TGTGCCAGCAGTTTATACAGGACCTATGGCTACACCTTC CASSLYRTYGYTF
- TRBJ1-1 - TRBV4-1 TGCGCCAGCAGCCAGGGGGCTGAAGCTTTCTTT CASSQGAEAFF
- TRBJ1-1 - TRBV27 TGTGCCAGCAGTTTCTTTTCCCCCCCCGGGGCCGATGAAGCTTTCTTT CASSFFSPPGADEAFF
- TRBJ2-3 - TRBV7-2 TGTGCCAGCAGCTCGGTTTCCCCGCTTCGTGAAGATACGCAGTATTTT CASSSVSPLREDTQYF
TRBD1 TRBJ2-6 few TRBV15 TGTGCCACCTCCGGGACAGGGATCTCTGGGGCCAACGTCCTGACTTTC CATSGTGISGANVLTF
TRBD1 TRBJ2-7 - TRBV18 TGTGCCAGCTCTCTTCTCCGGGACAGCCCCTACGAGCAGTACTTC CASSLLRDSPYEQYF
- TRBJ2-5 - TRBV7-6 TGTGCCAGCAGCTCCGAAGAAGAGACCCAGTACTTC CASSSEEETQYF
- TRBJ1-1 - TRBV18 TGTGCCAGCTCACAGGGTTACACTGAAGCTTTCTTT CASSQGYTEAFF
TRBD1 TRBJ1-2 - TRBV6-5 TGTGCCAGCAGCTACGGACAGGGTGGCTATGGCTACACCTTC CASSYGQGGYGYTF
- TRBJ2-1 - TRBV6-5 TGTGCCAGCAGAGCAGGGAAGTCGAATGAGCAGTTCTTC CASRAGKSNEQFF
- TRBJ2-3 - TRBV5-5 TGTGCCAGCAGCTTGGCAGGGGGCACAGATACGCAGTATTTT CASSLAGGTDTQYF